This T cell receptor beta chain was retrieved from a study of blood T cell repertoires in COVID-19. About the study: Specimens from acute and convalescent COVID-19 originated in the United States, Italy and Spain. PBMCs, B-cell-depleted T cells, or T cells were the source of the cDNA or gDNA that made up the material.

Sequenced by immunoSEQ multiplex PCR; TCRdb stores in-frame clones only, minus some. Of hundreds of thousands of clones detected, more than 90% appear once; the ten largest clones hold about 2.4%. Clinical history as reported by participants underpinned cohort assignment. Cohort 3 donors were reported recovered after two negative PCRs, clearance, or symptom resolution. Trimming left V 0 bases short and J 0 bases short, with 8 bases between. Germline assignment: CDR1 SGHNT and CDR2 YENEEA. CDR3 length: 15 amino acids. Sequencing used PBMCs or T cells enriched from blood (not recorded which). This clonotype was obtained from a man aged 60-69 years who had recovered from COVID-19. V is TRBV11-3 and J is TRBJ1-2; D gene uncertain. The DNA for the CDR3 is TGTGCCAGCAGCTTAGATGTCACAGCTAACTATGGCTACACCTTC. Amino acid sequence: CASSLDVTANYGYTF.